These 15 T cell receptor beta chains were sequenced from one sample in a study of T cell responses to AZD1222 COVID-19 vaccine. TCRdb's table, derived via immunoSEQ multiplex PCR, lists solely in-frame clones and lacks some. Of around 140,000 clones listed, 93% were seen once; the top ten hold over 0.85%. The sequencing here drew on peripheral blood, taken on day 0 of MenACWY control vaccination. Receptors were obtained from an adult in good health.

The chain employs TRBV2 and TRBJ1-5, with 9 bases that match TRBD1. Germline assignment: CDR1 SNHLY and CDR2 FYNNEI. The CDR3 has 15 amino acids. The trim removed 5 bases at V and 2 bases at J, leaving 4 bases unmatched. The CDR3 sequence: CASSPDRGRNQPQHF. The CDR3 nucleotides are TGTGCCAGCAGTCCGGACAGGGGACGCAATCAGCCCCAGCATTTT.

The V gene is TRBV4-3, the J gene TRBJ1-2; D unclear. Germline V gene data show CDR1 as LGHNA and CDR2 as YSLEER. This CDR3 is built from 13 residues. V lost 1 base and J lost 4, with 7 bases in between. The CDR3 DNA reads TGCGCCAGCAGCCAAGTAGATTCCTATGGCTACACCTTC. Translation gives CASSQVDSYGYTF.

This clone appeared a single time. The genes are TRBV5-4 and TRBJ1-2; 9 bases map to TRBD1. Germline assignment: CDR1 SGHNT and CDR2 YYREEE (reference sequence). V lost 4 bases to trimming and J lost 8 bases; unmatched junction nucleotides: 9. CDR3 length equals 14 residues. CDR3 sequence reads: CASSTSGTGLGYTF. The CDR3 DNA sequence: TGTGCCAGCAGCACATCCGGGACAGGGCTGGGCTACACCTTC.

This clone was observed a single time. This rearrangement joins TRBV19 to TRBJ1-2; no reliable D call. V was cut by 3 bases and J by 4 bases, with 15 bases left in between. The CDR3 is made up of 15 amino acids. From germline, CDR1 is LNHDA and CDR2 SQIVND (reference sequence). CDR3 sequence (DNA): TGTGCCAGTAGTATTGCGGTGAGCCTTGGCTATGGCTACACCTTC. Encoded protein: CASSIAVSLGYGYTF.

The rearrangement joins TRBV4-2 to TRBJ1-2; TRBD1 agrees at 12 bases. J gave up 3 bases and V 0 bases, and 5 bases lay outside the gene matches. The CDR3 consists of 17 residues. Germline CDR1 is LGHNA and CDR2 is YNFKEQ. In DNA form, the CDR3 reads TGTGCCAGCAGCCAAGATAGGGACAGGGGGCGCGACTATGGCTACACCTTC. It is translated as CASSQDRDRGRDYGYTF.

This clone was picked up one time. This chain connects TRBV5-1 to TRBJ2-1, with D unresolved. V lost 1 base to trimming and J lost 9 bases, with 8 bases between them. CDR3 length: 12 amino acids. Germline CDR1 reads SGHRS; CDR2 reads YFSETQ. The DNA for the CDR3 is TGCGCCAGCAGCTTGTATGTGGCTGAGCAGTTCTTC. Translated, it gives CASSLYVAEQFF.

The CDR3 sequence is CASTGQGPSYEQYF. The CDR3 nucleotides are TGCGCCAGCACTGGACAGGGCCCGTCCTACGAGCAGTACTTC. V is TRBV5-1 and J is TRBJ2-7; TRBD1 agrees at 8 bases. The CDR3 contains 14 residues. V shed 6 bases, J shed 1 base, and the junction held 6 bases outside the gene matches. Germline CDR1 SGHRS, CDR2 YFSETQ.

The chain uses TRBV19 and TRBJ1-4, with TRBD1 matching 8 bases. The CDR3 runs 17 residues. The germline V gene encodes CDR1 LNHDA and CDR2 SQIVND (reference sequence). J gave up 8 bases and V 8 bases, and 19 bases lay outside the gene matches. CDR3 in DNA: TGTGCCAGTCACCCCGGGACAGGCCGCGGTCGGGGAGAAAAACTGTTTTTT. This gives the protein CASHPGTGRGRGEKLFF.

V gene TRBV5-1 combines with J gene TRBJ1-1, with 8 bases fitting TRBD1. This CDR3 comprises 15 residues. The J segment lost 4 bases and the V segment lost 1 base, leaving 6 bases of the junction unmatched. Germline V gene sequence: CDR1 SGHRS, CDR2 YFSETQ. CDR3 region: CASSLSGGEPTEAFF. DNA for the CDR3: TGCGCCAGCAGCTTGTCAGGGGGCGAGCCCACTGAAGCTTTCTTT.

The rearrangement uses TRBV24-1 and TRBJ2-1; no reliable D call. This CDR3 comprises 14 residues. V lost 1 base and J 4 bases, leaving 7 bases between the germline ends. Germline V gene data show CDR1 as KGHDR and CDR2 as SFDVKD. The CDR3 loop reads CATSDLDQYNEQFF. The CDR3 region has the DNA TGTGCCACCAGTGATTTAGATCAATACAATGAGCAGTTCTTC.

The sample holds one count of this clone. The J gene is TRBJ2-3, the V gene TRBV3-1 (or the pseudogene TRBV3-2); D tentatively fits TRBD1 or TRBD2 (5 bases each). V was clipped by 0 bases and J by 5 bases, with 6 bases between them. Germline loops: CDR1 LGHDT, CDR2 YNNKEL (reference sequence). The CDR3 sequence is 13 residues long. CDR3: CASSQDGGDTQYF. In DNA form, the CDR3 reads TGTGCCAGCAGCCAAGATGGGGGAGATACGCAGTATTTT.

This rearrangement joins TRBV18 to TRBJ2-7; 11 nucleotides align to TRBD2. From germline, CDR1 is KGHSH and CDR2 LQKENI. Trimming took 3 bases from V and 4 from J; bases not matched to a gene: 2. This CDR3 region has 14 residues. The CDR3 DNA reads as TGTGCCAGCTCACCTACTAGCGGGGGTTACGAGCAGTACTTC. Its translation is CASSPTSGGYEQYF.

The chain recombines TRBV7-9 with TRBJ2-4, with 13 positions matching TRBD2. V trimming: 5 bases; J trimming: 0 bases; junction bases outside the gene matches: 10. This CDR3 comprises 19 residues. Germline loops: CDR1 SEHNR, CDR2 FQNEAQ (reference sequence). CDR3 sequence reads: CASSNGLAGVILAKNIQYF. CDR3 coding DNA: TGTGCCAGCAGCAACGGACTAGCGGGAGTAATACTAGCCAAAAACATTCAGTACTTC.

V and J are TRBV5-1 and TRBJ1-1; D gene ambiguous. V was pared by 6 bases and J by 0 bases, with 12 bases between. CDR1 and CDR2 from the germline V gene are SGHRS and YFSETQ. This CDR3 region has 14 residues. CDR3 bases: TGCGCCAGCACCACGCAGAGCATGAACACTGAAGCTTTCTTT. It translates to CASTTQSMNTEAFF. The full variable domain, its missing parts supplied by reference TRBV5-1 and TRBJ1-1, is KAGVTQTPRYLIKTRGQQVTLSCSPISGHRSVSWYQQTPGQGLQFLFEYFSETQRNKGNFPGRFSGRQFSNSRSEMNVSTLELGDSALYLCASTTQSMNTEAFFGQGTRLTVV.

CDR3 in amino acids: CASSDFDRGNGYTF. Written as DNA, the CDR3 is TGTGCCAGCAGTGACTTTGACAGGGGTAACGGCTACACCTTC. This rearrangement joins TRBV2 to TRBJ1-2; 8 bases align to TRBD1. Germline values: CDR1 SNHLY, CDR2 FYNNEI. After removal of 3 bases from V and 8 bases from J, the junction contained 8 bases not matched to a gene. The CDR3 is 14 residues long.